The source of this T cell receptor (beta chain) is a study of T cell repertoires in cytomegalovirus infection. MiXCR, run by TCRdb on the reads, gives a single entry per CDR3 protein. Among a few hundred thousand distinct CDR3 sequences listed, 15% to 20% were seen once. With 4 bases removed from V and 8 bases from J, the gap between germline ends came to 5 bases. This CDR3 is built from 10 residues. The germline V gene encodes CDR1 LGHDT and CDR2 YNNKEL (reference sequence). Sequencing was done on a sample of PBMCs. The rearrangement links TRBV3-1 to TRBJ1-2; D not certain. The TCR comes from a human donor in good health (CMV status not recorded). Some clones in this sample may be carry-over from other donors' samples. CDR3 residues: CASSLRGYTF. The CDR3 DNA reads as TGTGCCAGCAGCCTCAGGGGCTACACCTTC. The full variable domain, rest sourced from reference TRBV3-1 and TRBJ1-2, is DTAVSQTPKYLVTQMGNDKSIKCEQNLGHDTMYWYKQDSKKFLKIMFSYNNKELIINETVPNRFSPKSPDKAHLNLHINSLELGDSAVYFCASSLRGYTFGSGTRLTVV.